Each of the 18 T cell receptor beta chains below was sequenced from the same sample in a study of CD8+CD57+ T cells in acquired aplastic anemia. Sequencing was done on patients that had shown CD8+CD57+ cell expansion by flow cytometry. Genomic DNA, the template, was used for profiling of the TCR beta VDJ and CDR3. Via MiXCR, TCRdb re-called the reads, giving one row per CDR3 protein. The table lists 150,000 to 200,000 distinct CDR3 sequences, around 48% of them singletons. Sequenced material: sorted CD4+, CD8+, or CD8+CD57+ T cells (not recorded which) from PBMCs. Source of these receptors: a human donor with aplastic anemia.

This clonotype occurred a few times. This chain connects TRBV27 to TRBJ2-5, with 9 bases that match TRBD1. Trimming cost V 4 bases and J 4 bases; bases outside gene matches: 13. Germline V CDR1 and CDR2: MNHEY, SMNVEV (reference sequence). This CDR3 region has 17 residues. CDR3 nucleotides: TGTGCCAGCAGTTGGCTACTCCCCGGGACAGGGTCAGAGACCCAGTACTTC. As protein: CASSWLLPGTGSETQYF.

In regard to this clonotype: Being one base from a much bigger clone, this may be a read error. No conserved phenylalanine or tryptophan is present at the end of the CDR3, so a read error is the likely explanation. V is TRBV12-3 or TRBV12-4 and J is TRBJ2-2; D perhaps matches TRBD1 (6 bases). The CDR3 is made up of 15 amino acids. V lost 6 bases and J lost 2, with 13 bases in between. Here the CDR3 reads CASSLQGPNTGELFS. CDR3 DNA: TGTGCCAGCAGCCTCCAGGGGCCAAACACCGGGGAGCTGTTTTCT.

The V gene is TRBV10-1, the J gene TRBJ1-1; no clear D gene. Germline V gene data show CDR1 as WNHNN and CDR2 as SYGVQD (reference sequence). Trimming removed 3 bases at V and 7 bases at J, with 15 bases between. CDR3 size: 14 residues. This CDR3 reads CASSEGRERDEAFF. For the CDR3, the DNA is TGCGCCAGCAGTGAAGGCCGGGAACGAGATGAAGCTTTCTTT.

The sample holds many counts of this clonotype. The chain is built from TRBV19 and TRBJ2-6, with 12 positions matching TRBD2. The CDR3 has 17 amino acids. From germline, CDR1 is LNHDA and CDR2 SQIVND (reference sequence). The ends lost 4 bases at V and 3 bases at J; junction bases unmatched: 4. CDR3 nucleotide sequence: TGTGCCAGTAGTACTCTAGCGGGAGGGTATGGGGCCAACGTCCTGACTTTC. Translated: CASSTLAGGYGANVLTF.

This clonotype was found many times. The chain is built from TRBV24-1 and TRBJ1-2; D is undetermined. The germline CDR1 and CDR2 sequences are KGHDR and SFDVKD. This CDR3 is built from 14 residues. Trimming pared 0 bases from V and 3 bases from J, leaving 7 bases between. The DNA of the CDR3 is TGTGCCACCAGTGATTTGGCCCTTGACTATGGCTACACCTTC. Translating it yields CATSDLALDYGYTF.

The sample holds one count of this clonotype. The chain links TRBV11-2 to TRBJ2-7, with D unclear. There are 13 residues in the CDR3. V shed 3 bases and J shed 6 bases, with 12 bases lying between them. Germline V lookup: CDR1 SGHAT, CDR2 FQNNGV. In DNA, the CDR3 is TGTGCCAGCAGCTTCGGTTGGTTGGGCGAGCAGTACTTC. It yields the protein CASSFGWLGEQYF.

This clonotype was detected only once. The chain is built from TRBV7-3 and TRBJ1-4, with unresolved D. V lost 3 bases and J lost 3, with 5 bases in between. The germline V gene encodes CDR1 SGHTA and CDR2 FQGTGA. The CDR3 has 13 amino acids. CDR3 sequence reads: CASSLQSNEKLFF. The CDR3 DNA follows: TGTGCCAGCAGCTTGCAGTCTAATGAAAAACTGTTTTTT.

Many counts were recorded for this clonotype. V is TRBV4-3 and J is TRBJ2-7; the D is unclear. CDR1 and CDR2 from the germline V gene are LGHNA and YSLEER. V was pared by 3 bases and J by 0 bases, with 15 bases between. The CDR3 covers 16 residues. CDR3 DNA sequence: TGCGCCAGCAGCCATGCCTCGACGGGCGGCTCCTACGAGCAGTACTTC. Translated, it gives CASSHASTGGSYEQYF.

This clonotype appeared many times. The J gene is TRBJ2-7, the V gene TRBV15; perhaps TRBD2 as D (5 bases). The germline CDR1 and CDR2 sequences are LNHNV and YYDKDF (reference sequence). Trimming took 3 bases from V and 2 from J, leaving 17 bases between them. This CDR3 has 16 amino acids. In DNA form, the CDR3 reads TGTGCCACCAGCAGCTCGTTCTTCATCGGGACCTACGAGCAGTACTTC. Translated: CATSSSFFIGTYEQYF.

The genes are TRBV2 and TRBJ1-1, with D unclear. Between the trimmed V and J ends, which lost 8 bases and 1 base, there was a span of 14 bases. Germline CDR1 reads SNHLY; CDR2 reads FYNNEI. This CDR3 region has 14 residues. The CDR3 sequence is CASSPPVGNTEAFF. DNA for the CDR3: TGTGCCAGCTCACCACCCGTTGGGAACACTGAAGCTTTCTTT.

The chain recombines TRBV3-1 with TRBJ2-7; D remains ambiguous. This CDR3 is built from 16 residues. Trimming cost V 5 bases and J 0 bases, with 17 bases left between them. The germline V gene encodes CDR1 LGHDT and CDR2 YNNKEL (reference sequence). The CDR3 bases are TGTGCCAGCAGCTACTTCGGAGCCGGAAGCTCCTACGAGCAGTACTTC. This encodes CASSYFGAGSSYEQYF.

The DNA for the CDR3 is TGTGCCATTCTCGGGGAAGGACAGGCAAACAATGAGCAGTTCTTC. Its translation: CAILGEGQANNEQFF. The chain links TRBV10-3 to TRBJ2-1; 7 bases match TRBD1. The CDR3 is made up of 15 amino acids. V trimming: 9 bases; J trimming: 5 bases; junction bases outside the gene matches: 13. CDR1 and CDR2 from the germline V gene are ENHRY and SYGVKD.

J is TRBJ2-7 and V is TRBV4-3; 10 nucleotides line up with TRBD2. Germline trimming cut 3 bases from V and 0 bases from J; bases unmatched to any gene: 5. The CDR3 contains 16 residues. Germline V gene sequence: CDR1 LGHNA, CDR2 YSLEER. The CDR3 sequence is CASSQRTSGLSYEQYF. The CDR3 DNA follows: TGCGCCAGCAGCCAGAGGACTAGCGGCCTCTCCTACGAGCAGTACTTC.

V is TRBV2 and J is TRBJ1-1; tentatively, D is TRBD1 (6 bases). Germline CDR1 is SNHLY and CDR2 is FYNNEI. The ends were cut back, 7 bases at V and 10 bases at J, with 16 bases in the middle. The length of the CDR3 is 12 residues. CDR3 DNA sequence: TGTGCCAGCAAGAGGGGGGCGCTAGCAGCTTTCTTT. This codes for CASKRGALAAFF.

This clonotype appeared a few times. V and J are TRBV10-1 and TRBJ1-6; D gene ambiguous. The CDR3 sequence is 14 residues long. V lost 3 bases to trimming and J lost 1 base, with 4 bases between them. Germline V CDR1 and CDR2: WNHNN, SYGVQD (reference sequence). CDR3: CASSDGSYNSPLHF. CDR3 in DNA: TGCGCCAGCAGTGACGGTTCCTATAATTCACCCCTCCACTTT.

The chain recombines TRBV2 with TRBJ2-3; no definite D call. This CDR3 region has 13 residues. Looked up from germline, CDR1 is SNHLY and CDR2 is FYNNEI. Trimming removed 4 bases from V and 2 bases from J, with 7 bases in between. CDR3 protein: CASSVTDTDTQYF. CDR3 coding DNA: TGTGCCAGCAGTGTTACGGACACAGATACGCAGTATTTT.

CDR3 sequence: CASSEIQGDGNTIYF. CDR3 DNA sequence: TGTGCCAGCAGTGAAATACAGGGAGATGGAAACACCATATATTTT. The chain employs TRBV6-1 and TRBJ1-3, with D possibly TRBD1 on 6 matching bases. The CDR3 is 15 residues long. Trimming cost V 2 bases and J 3 bases, with 11 bases left between them. Per germline, CDR1 MNHNS and CDR2 SASEGT.

The chain uses TRBV25-1 and TRBJ2-1; the D gene is possibly TRBD2 (6 bases). V was pared by 4 bases and J by 4 bases, with 14 bases between. Germline V gives CDR1 MGHDK, CDR2 SYGVNS. The CDR3 runs to 15 residues. The CDR3 loop reads CASSASALGYNEQFF. In DNA, the CDR3 is TGTGCCAGCAGTGCTAGCGCCCTTGGGTACAATGAGCAGTTCTTC. The variable domain in full, completed from reference TRBV25-1 and TRBJ2-1, reads EADIYQTPRYLVIGTGKKITLECSQTMGHDKMYWYQQDPGMELHLIHYSYGVNSTEKGDLSSESTVSRIRTEHFPLTLESARPSHTSQYLCASSASALGYNEQFFGPGTRLTVL.